The 22 T cell receptor beta chains below were found in one sample sequenced in a study of regulatory T cells in long-lasting Graves disease. Time point noted: newly diagnosed GD, antithyroid drugs for less than 3 months. RNA extracted from PBMCs served as the sequencing template. The authors built TCR beta libraries using iRepertoire HTBI primers and Arm-PCR of CDR3 regions. TCRdb called the multiplex PCR reads again in MiXCR, with one record for every CDR3 protein. The sample contains some 560,000 distinct CDR3 sequences, about 16% of which appear only once. These data were also filed under a second study, of T cells in Graves' hyperthyroidism and ophthalmopathy.

The specimen comprised peripheral blood mononuclear cells (PBMCs), sampled at new diagnosis, from a patient treated with antithyroid drugs. These receptors were collected from a woman aged 35-60 years with Graves disease.

Many counts were recorded for this clonotype. The chain employs TRBV3-1 and TRBJ2-7, with 9 bases fitting TRBD1. J lost 6 bases, V lost 4 bases, and 13 bases had no gene match. Germline lookup yields CDR1 LGHDT and CDR2 YNNKEL (reference sequence). The CDR3 runs 16 residues. CDR3 region: CASSPTGGAGSGEQYF. Here the CDR3 DNA reads TGTGCCAGCAGCCCCACAGGGGGCGCTGGTTCGGGCGAGCAGTACTTC.

V usage is TRBV5-1 and J usage is TRBJ2-5, with D unclear. Trimming left V 3 bases short and J 0 bases short, with 12 bases between. The germline V gene has CDR1 SGHRS and CDR2 YFSETQ. The length of the CDR3 is 15 residues. The CDR3 spells CASSYLNSYQETQYF. DNA for the CDR3: TGCGCCAGCAGCTACCTAAATTCGTACCAAGAGACCCAGTACTTC. The whole variable domain, filled in from reference TRBV5-1 and TRBJ2-5, reads KAGVTQTPRYLIKTRGQQVTLSCSPISGHRSVSWYQQTPGQGLQFLFEYFSETQRNKGNFPGRFSGRQFSNSRSEMNVSTLELGDSALYLCASSYLNSYQETQYFGPGTRLLVL.

At least ten counts were recorded for this clonotype. The CDR3 loop reads CASSPRSPGGSQFF. The DNA for the CDR3 is TGTGCCAGCAGCCCACGTTCCCCAGGGGGATCGCAGTTCTTC. The V and J genes are TRBV3-1 and TRBJ2-1; 7 bases fit TRBD1. Germline values: CDR1 LGHDT, CDR2 YNNKEL (reference sequence). The CDR3 spans 14 residues. Trimming removed 4 bases from V and 12 bases from J; junction bases left unmatched: 12.

This clonotype showed up just a few times. The chain joins TRBV5-6 to TRBJ2-2, with D maybe TRBD1 (5 bases). V lost 2 bases and J lost 2, with 13 bases in between. CDR1 and CDR2 from the germline V gene are SGHDT and YYEEEE. The CDR3 covers 16 residues. Written as DNA, the CDR3 is TGTGCCAGCAGCTTAGAAGGGGCCTCCAACACCGGGGAGCTGTTTTTT. This sequence encodes CASSLEGASNTGELFF.

The gene calls are TRBV20-1 and TRBJ1-1; D gene unclear. Germline V gene lookup returns CDR1 DFQATT and CDR2 SNEGSKA (reference sequence). Deletions cut 4 bases from V and 4 bases from J, with 19 bases between. CDR3 size: 15 residues. CDR3 in DNA: TGCAGTGCTACCCAGTCGCCGGCGGAAGGCACTGAAGCTTTCTTT. Translation gives CSATQSPAEGTEAFF.

This clonotype showed up just a few times. This rearrangement joins TRBV5-1 to TRBJ2-1, with 9 bases that match TRBD2. The CDR3 contains 16 residues. CDR1 is SGHRS and CDR2 is YFSETQ in the germline V gene. Trimming took 4 bases from V and 6 from J; bases not matched to a gene: 11. CDR3 coding DNA: TGCGCCAGCAGCCAGGTGGAGGGCGGGGGGGCCAATGAGCAGTTCTTC. Amino acids: CASSQVEGGGANEQFF.

The chain carries TRBV5-1 and TRBJ1-6, with D maybe TRBD1 (6 bases). This CDR3 has 15 amino acids. CDR1 is SGHRS, CDR2 YFSETQ, per germline. The V gene lost 0 bases and the J gene lost 7 bases, with 11 bases spanning the gap. The CDR3 spells CASSLAGDGNSPLHF. CDR3 in DNA: TGCGCCAGCAGCTTGGCAGGGGACGGGAATTCACCCCTCCACTTT. Complete variable domain (other parts from reference TRBV5-1 and TRBJ1-6): KAGVTQTPRYLIKTRGQQVTLSCSPISGHRSVSWYQQTPGQGLQFLFEYFSETQRNKGNFPGRFSGRQFSNSRSEMNVSTLELGDSALYLCASSLAGDGNSPLHFGNGTRLTVT.

In its sample, this clonotype was seen a few times. This chain links TRBV7-2 with TRBJ1-5; D gene ambiguous. Between the trimmed V and J ends, which lost 1 base and 5 bases, there was a span of 9 bases. Germline assignment: CDR1 SGHTA and CDR2 FQGNSA. The CDR3 totals 14 residues. Here the CDR3 DNA reads TGTGCCAGCAGCTTAGGTATCGGCTATCAGCCCCAGCATTTT. As protein: CASSLGIGYQPQHF.

V usage is TRBV30 and J usage is TRBJ1-4, with D maybe TRBD1 (5 bases). The CDR3 is made up of 15 amino acids. Trimming removed 0 bases at V and 4 bases at J, with 12 bases between. From germline, CDR1 is GTSNPN and CDR2 SVGIG (reference sequence). DNA of the CDR3: TGTGCCTGGAGTGTATCGACAGTTTATAATGAAAAACTGTTTTTT. The encoded protein is CAWSVSTVYNEKLFF.

This clonotype turned up a few times. V usage is TRBV11-1 and J usage is TRBJ1-1; D is possibly TRBD1 (5 bases). Germline V gives CDR1 SGHAT, CDR2 FQDESV (reference sequence). V dropped 7 bases and J dropped 3 bases, with 12 bases sitting between them. The CDR3 is 13 amino acids. The CDR3 reads CASNPRGYTEAFF. The DNA for the CDR3 is TGTGCCAGCAACCCTCGGGGGTACACTGAAGCTTTCTTT.

This clonotype appeared many times. V and J are TRBV12-3 or TRBV12-4 and TRBJ1-1, with a weak D call TRBD1 (5 bases). Trimming removed 2 bases at V and 0 bases at J, with 10 bases between. The CDR3 is 15 residues long. CDR3: CASSLRGGMNTEAFF. The CDR3 DNA is TGTGCCAGCAGTTTAAGGGGAGGTATGAACACTGAAGCTTTCTTT.

This chain joins TRBV10-2 and TRBJ2-1, with TRBD2 matching over 10 bases. Germline loops: CDR1 WSHSY, CDR2 SAAADI. V shed 10 bases and J 4 bases; nucleotides not matched to a gene: 4. The CDR3 has 13 amino acids. In nucleotides, the CDR3 is TGCGCCATCGTAGCGGGGGGATACAATGAGCAGTTCTTC. Its protein is CAIVAGGYNEQFF.

This clonotype was seen repeatedly, ten times or more. The genes are TRBV15 and TRBJ2-7, with D possibly being TRBD1 (6 bases). V lost 8 bases and J lost 3, with 14 bases in between. The CDR3 is made up of 13 amino acids. Germline V lookup: CDR1 LNHNV, CDR2 YYDKDF (reference sequence). The DNA for the CDR3 is TGTGCCACCGGGGACAAGGGCGGCTACGAGCAGTACTTC. Translating gives CATGDKGGYEQYF.

About this clonotype itself: One end of the junction does not line up with germline, which may come from a read error. The V call is TRBV19, the J call TRBJ1-6; unclear D gene. This CDR3 spans 18 amino acids. Germline V gene data show CDR1 as LNHDA and CDR2 as SQIVND (reference sequence). The chain's CDR3 is CASRLYWEQSRYNSPLYF. CDR3 sequence (DNA): TGTGCCAGTAGGCTATATTGGGAACAGTCTCGCTATAATTCACCCCTCTACTTT.

This chain links TRBV18 with TRBJ2-2; either TRBD1 or TRBD2 may supply D (5 bases each). Germline CDR1 and CDR2: KGHSH and LQKENI. The CDR3 loop spans 15 amino acids. V was trimmed by 1 base and J by 7 bases, leaving 13 bases between them. This chain's CDR3 is CASSPRGNWNGELFF. The DNA of the CDR3 is TGTGCCAGCTCACCACGGGGGAACTGGAACGGGGAGCTGTTTTTT.

This clonotype showed up many times. The chain has TRBV19 and TRBJ1-1, with D possibly being TRBD1 (6 bases). CDR1 and CDR2 from the germline V gene are LNHDA and SQIVND (reference sequence). The CDR3 loop spans 11 amino acids. Trimming shortened V by 6 bases and J by 9 bases, and 11 bases separated the two germline ends. The CDR3 DNA reads as TGTGCCAGTAGGGTCGACAGGCAAGCTTTCTTT. Its protein product is CASRVDRQAFF.

The rearrangement links TRBV7-9 to TRBJ1-6; D might be TRBD1 (6 bases). The germline V gene has CDR1 SEHNR and CDR2 FQNEAQ (reference sequence). The V end lost 5 bases, the J end lost 10 bases, and 15 bases lay between the germline ends. The CDR3 runs to 14 residues. As DNA, the CDR3 is TGTGCCAGCAGCCTGGGACACTCTATGTCACCCCTCCACTTT. Translated: CASSLGHSMSPLHF.

This clonotype was seen repeatedly, ten times or more. The chain couples TRBV5-1 to TRBJ1-1, with TRBD1 identical over 10 bases. Trimming cost V 2 bases and J 7 bases; bases outside gene matches: 5. CDR3 length equals 14 residues. Germline V gene data show CDR1 as SGHRS and CDR2 as YFSETQ. CDR3 coding DNA: TGCGCCAGCAGCTTCGACAGGGGGCAGAATGAAGCTTTCTTT. Translated, it gives CASSFDRGQNEAFF.

This clonotype was observed at least ten times. A read error may produce the germline difference seen at one junction end. The CDR3 sequence is CASSVGGANTEAFF. CDR3 bases: TGTGCCAGCAGTGTAGGAGGGGCTAACACTGAAGCTTTCTTT. The chain recombines TRBV9 with TRBJ1-1; a weak D match, TRBD1 (5 bases). This CDR3 is built from 14 residues. Germline lookup yields CDR1 SGDLS and CDR2 YYNGEE.

In its sample, this clonotype was seen many times. V usage is TRBV19 and J usage is TRBJ1-1, with TRBD1 as a possible D gene (6 bases). V lost 6 bases and J 0 bases, leaving 17 bases between the germline ends. This CDR3 is 16 amino acids long. Looked up from germline, CDR1 is LNHDA and CDR2 is SQIVND (reference sequence). The CDR3 loop reads CASRGGMLVLNTEAFF. In nucleotides, the CDR3 is TGTGCCAGTAGAGGGGGGATGCTGGTATTGAACACTGAAGCTTTCTTT.

This clonotype was observed many times. This chain connects TRBV11-2 to TRBJ1-1; TRBD1 matches at 7 bases. The CDR3 sequence is 13 residues long. V trimming: 5 bases; J trimming: 3 bases; junction bases outside the gene matches: 3. Looked up from germline, CDR1 is SGHAT and CDR2 is FQNNGV. The CDR3 reads CASSEGADTEAFF. The CDR3 DNA follows: TGTGCCAGCAGCGAGGGGGCAGACACTGAAGCTTTCTTT.

This clonotype was detected many times. The chain uses TRBV2 and TRBJ2-3, with 8 bases fitting TRBD2. V was clipped by 6 bases and J by 1 base; unmatched bases: 6. The CDR3 contains 15 residues. Germline V CDR1 and CDR2: SNHLY, FYNNEI. CDR3 nucleotides: TGTGCCAGCAGCGGGGGGGACACCCGCACAGATACGCAGTATTTT. Residues: CASSGGDTRTDTQYF.